The source of this T cell receptor beta chain is a study of CD8+CD57+ T cells in acquired aplastic anemia. Looking at the study overall: Mean yield of DNA from sorted CD4+ and CD8+ cells was approximately 3 ug. Sequencing produced an average of around 11 million reads per healthy donor for CD4+ cells. General study results and limits: It was found that more than 25 CD8+ CDR3 sequences were shared between patients and controls.

In its sample, this clonotype was seen many times. Its specificity is not known. The CDR3 extends over 17 amino acids. Germline V gives CDR1 MNHNS, CDR2 SASEGT. Germline trimming cut 6 bases from V and 6 bases from J; bases unmatched to any gene: 12. It was genomic DNA that served as the template for profiling TCR beta VDJ and CDR3. A single record per CDR3 protein comes from TCRdb applying MiXCR to the reads. The table includes 50,000 to 70,000 distinct CDR3 sequences, 50% to 70% detected once. The receptor comes from a human donor in good health, serving as a control. Sequences were obtained from sorted CD4+, CD8+, or CD8+CD57+ T cells (not recorded which) from PBMCs. The chain carries TRBV6-1 and TRBJ2-3, with 13 bases identical to TRBD2. The CDR3 region is CASSLSWTSGSWDTQYF. The DNA of the CDR3 is TGTGCCAGCAGCCTATCCTGGACTAGCGGGAGTTGGGATACGCAGTATTTT.